The source of this TCR beta chain is a study of blood T cells in healthy people across ages. Healthy Caucasians from Russia aged roughly 6 to 90 served as donors. Every sample gave at least 6 micrograms of total RNA when it was extracted. This clonotype was seen more than once but under ten times. Its antigen is unknown. For the second PCR, which ran for roughly 7 to 11 cycles, a sample-barcoded 5' primer and a J-beta primer mix were used. Every cDNA molecule carried a tag from a template-switch adaptor bearing 12 random nucleotides. TCRdb passed the 5' RACE reads through MiXCR, listing each CDR3 protein once. The data show fewer than 2 million distinct CDR3 sequences, roughly two fifths seen once. V lost 4 bases and J lost 4, with 11 bases in between. The CDR3 runs 14 residues. Germline lookup yields CDR1 SNHLY and CDR2 FYNNEI. Study observations and caveats: Leaving the PBMCs unsorted stopped any conclusive comparison of naive versus antigen-experienced cells.

The source is a human donor in good health. Sequencing input: blood. The chain links TRBV2 to TRBJ2-1; no definite D call. The CDR3 loop is CASSAAPVYNEQFF. The CDR3 bases are TGTGCCAGCAGTGCAGCCCCCGTATACAATGAGCAGTTCTTC.